This T cell receptor (beta chain) was recorded in a study of identical twins. Study conclusions and caveats: Rather than following the same donors, the conclusions depended on cross-sectional statistical analysis. Zero-insertion findings could be partly confounded by invariant cells (MAIT and iNKT cells).

Of note for this clonotype: The antigen is unknown.

TCRdb recomputed calls from the 5' RACE reads with MiXCR, one row per CDR3 protein. The sample records hundreds of thousands of distinct CDR3 sequences, roughly 26% being singletons. The germline CDR1 and CDR2 sequences are SQVTM and ANQGSEA. CDR3 length equals 12 residues. V shed 7 bases and J shed 3 bases, with 11 bases lying between them. These sequences were also reported in another study, on T cells expressing NK-cell markers. From that paper: It was sorted CD3+CD56-NKG2C+, CD3+CD56+NKG2C- and CD3+CD56+NKG2C+ T cells that provided the TCR beta repertoires. For a handful of donors, these clonotypes were likewise the leading ones in the CD3+CD56-NKG2C+ fraction.

The sequence was collected from a woman aged 18 to 35 in good health. The sample comprised CD4+ T cells sorted from blood. The chain has TRBV29-1 and TRBJ2-3; the D gene could be TRBD1 or TRBD2 (5 bases each). CDR3 nucleotide sequence: TGCAGCGCTTTCTGGGGGACAGATACGCAGTATTTT. It translates to CSAFWGTDTQYF.